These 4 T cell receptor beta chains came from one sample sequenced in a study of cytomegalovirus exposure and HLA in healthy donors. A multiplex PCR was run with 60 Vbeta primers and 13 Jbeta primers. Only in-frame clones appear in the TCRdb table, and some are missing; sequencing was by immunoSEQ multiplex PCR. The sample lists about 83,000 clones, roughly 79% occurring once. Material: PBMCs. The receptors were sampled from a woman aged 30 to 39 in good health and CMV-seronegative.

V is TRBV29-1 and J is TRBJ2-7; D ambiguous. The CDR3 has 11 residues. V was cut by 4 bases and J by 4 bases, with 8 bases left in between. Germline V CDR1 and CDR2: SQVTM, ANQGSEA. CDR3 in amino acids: CSVALGYEQYF. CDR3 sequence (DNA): TGCAGCGTTGCGCTAGGATACGAGCAGTACTTC.

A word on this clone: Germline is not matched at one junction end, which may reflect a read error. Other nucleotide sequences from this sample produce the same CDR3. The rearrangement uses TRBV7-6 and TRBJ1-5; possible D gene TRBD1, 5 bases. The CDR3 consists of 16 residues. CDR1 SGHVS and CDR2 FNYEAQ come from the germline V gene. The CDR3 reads CASSLAVGGGNQPQHF. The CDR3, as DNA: TGTGCCAGTAGCTTAGCGGTCGGGGGTGGCAATCAGCCCCAGCATTTT. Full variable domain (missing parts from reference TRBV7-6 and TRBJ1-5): GAGVSQSPRYKVTKRGQDVALRCDPISGHVSLYWYRQALGQGPEFLTYFNYEAQQDKSGLPNDRFSAERPEGSISTLTIQRTEQRDSAMYRCASSLAVGGGNQPQHFGDGTRLSIL.

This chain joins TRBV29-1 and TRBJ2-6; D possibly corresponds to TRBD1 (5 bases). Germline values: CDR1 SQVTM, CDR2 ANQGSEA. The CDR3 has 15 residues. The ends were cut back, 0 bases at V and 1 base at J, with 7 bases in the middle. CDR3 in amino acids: CSVEDRASGANVLTF. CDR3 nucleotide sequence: TGCAGCGTTGAAGACAGGGCGTCTGGGGCCAACGTCCTGACTTTC.

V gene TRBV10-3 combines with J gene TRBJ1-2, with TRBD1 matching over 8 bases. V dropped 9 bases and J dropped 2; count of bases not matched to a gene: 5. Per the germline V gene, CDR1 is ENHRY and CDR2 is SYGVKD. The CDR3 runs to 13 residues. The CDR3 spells CAISPGGNYGYTF. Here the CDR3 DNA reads TGTGCCATAAGCCCAGGGGGCAACTATGGCTACACCTTC.